This T cell receptor beta chain was identified in a study of cytomegalovirus exposure and HLA in healthy donors. General study results and limits: Within a later analysis, the majority of CMV-associated TCR beta chains appeared HLA-restricted. A later analysis showed HLA-associated TCR beta chains outstripping equally common others in clonal expansion.

Use of 60 Vbeta and 13 Jbeta primers characterized the PCR. Measured with immunoSEQ multiplex PCR; TCRdb has only the in-frame clones, and not every one. The sample consists of about 110,000 clones, about 90% of them appearing once. Note on this clone: As yet, its antigen is unknown.

The V end lost 4 bases, the J end lost 0 bases, and 9 bases lay between the germline ends. The CDR3 is made up of 14 amino acids. CDR1 and CDR2 (germline): SEHNR, FQNEAQ (reference sequence). The rearrangement joins TRBV7-9 to TRBJ1-2; TRBD1 is a possible D gene (6 bases). The sequencing input was PBMCs. This sequence originates from a man aged 40-55 years in good health and CMV-seronegative. CDR3 residues: CASSSAGANYGYTF. CDR3 bases: TGTGCCAGCAGCTCGGCAGGGGCTAACTATGGCTACACCTTC.